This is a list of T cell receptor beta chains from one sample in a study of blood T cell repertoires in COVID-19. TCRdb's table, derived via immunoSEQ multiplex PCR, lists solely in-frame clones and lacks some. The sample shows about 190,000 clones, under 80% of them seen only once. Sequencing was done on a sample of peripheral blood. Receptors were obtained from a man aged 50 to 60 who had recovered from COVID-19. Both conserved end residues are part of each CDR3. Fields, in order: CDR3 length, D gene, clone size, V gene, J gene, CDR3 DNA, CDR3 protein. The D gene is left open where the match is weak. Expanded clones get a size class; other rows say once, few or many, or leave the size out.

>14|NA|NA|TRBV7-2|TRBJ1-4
TGTGCCAGCAGACCGACGGGGGGCTCTGAAAAACTGTTTTTT
CASRPTGGSEKLFF
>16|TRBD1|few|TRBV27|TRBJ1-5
TGTGCCAGCAGCCGGAAAGGGACAGTGAGCAATCAGCCCCAGCATTTT
CASSRKGTVSNQPQHF
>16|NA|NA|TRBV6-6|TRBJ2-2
TGTGCCAGCAGTTACCTCCGCGGGACTTACACCGGGGAGCTGTTTTTT
CASSYLRGTYTGELFF
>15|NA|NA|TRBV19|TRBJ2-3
TGTGCCAGTAGTACGGGACAGCGGGTGACAGATACGCAGTATTTT
CASSTGQRVTDTQYF
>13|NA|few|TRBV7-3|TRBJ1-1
TGTGCCAGCAGCTTATCCAGTTTTACTGAAGCTTTCTTT
CASSLSSFTEAFF
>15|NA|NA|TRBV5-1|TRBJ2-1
TGCGCCAGCAGCTTGGCGCCAGGGGAGCACAATGAGCAGTTCTTC
CASSLAPGEHNEQFF
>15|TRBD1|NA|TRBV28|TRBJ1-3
TGTGCCAGCAGCTCTCGGGACAGGGAGGTCAACACCATATATTTT
CASSSRDREVNTIYF
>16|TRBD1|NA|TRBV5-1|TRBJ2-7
TGCGCCAGCAGCTTGGGGGACAGGGGGCATGCCAACGAGCAGTACTTC
CASSLGDRGHANEQYF
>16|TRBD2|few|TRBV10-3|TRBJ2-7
TGTGCCATCAGTGGCGTACTAGCGGGAGAGTCCTACGAGCAGTACTTC
CAISGVLAGESYEQYF
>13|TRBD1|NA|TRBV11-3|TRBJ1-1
TGTGCCAGCAGCTTAGGGGGGACAGGCCAAGCTTTCTTT
CASSLGGTGQAFF
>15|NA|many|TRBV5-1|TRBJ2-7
TGCGCCAGCAGCCCCTTACGACAGATAACCTACGAGCAGTACTTC
CASSPLRQITYEQYF
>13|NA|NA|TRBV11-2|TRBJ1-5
TGTGCCAGCAGCTTTCAGGGTGGTCAGCCCCAGCATTTT
CASSFQGGQPQHF
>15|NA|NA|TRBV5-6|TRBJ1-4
TGTGCCAGCAGCTTGTTCGGGACAATATATGAAAAACTGTTTTTT
CASSLFGTIYEKLFF
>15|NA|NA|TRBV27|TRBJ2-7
TGTGCCAGCAGTTGGAATAGCGTGGGAGGCTACGAGCAGTACTTC
CASSWNSVGGYEQYF
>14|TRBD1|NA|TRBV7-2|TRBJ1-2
TGTGCCAGCAGCTTATCGGGACAGCTCTATGGCTACACCTTC
CASSLSGQLYGYTF
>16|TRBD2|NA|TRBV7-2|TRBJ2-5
TGTGCCAGCAGCTTAGGGGCTAGCGGGAGAACAGAGACCCAGTACTTC
CASSLGASGRTETQYF
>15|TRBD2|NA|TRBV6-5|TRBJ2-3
TGTGCCAGCAGCCTTGGACTAGCGGGAGCAGATACGCAGTATTTT
CASSLGLAGADTQYF
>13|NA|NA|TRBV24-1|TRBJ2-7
TGTGCCACCAGTGATTTGGGGCACTACGAGCAGTACTTC
CATSDLGHYEQYF
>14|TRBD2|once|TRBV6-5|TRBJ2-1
TGTGCCAGCAGCGGGACTAGCTCCTACAATGAGCAGTTCTTC
CASSGTSSYNEQFF
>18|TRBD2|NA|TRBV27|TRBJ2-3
TGTGCCAGCAGTTCTATAGCGGGAGTAATGGAGGGCACAGATACGCAGTATTTT
CASSSIAGVMEGTDTQYF
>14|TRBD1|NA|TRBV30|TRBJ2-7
TGTGCCTGGAGTGAGGGCAGGGGGCCGGACGAGCAGTACTTC
CAWSEGRGPDEQYF
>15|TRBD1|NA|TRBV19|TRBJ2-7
TGTGCCAGTAGTCACAACAGGGGGCGTAACGACGAGCAGTACTTC
CASSHNRGRNDEQYF
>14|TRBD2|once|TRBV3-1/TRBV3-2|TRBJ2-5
TGTGCCAGCAGCCCGAGTACTAGCGGAGAGACCCAGTACTTC
CASSPSTSGETQYF
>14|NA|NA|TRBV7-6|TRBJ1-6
TGTGCCAGCAGCCTACGATTGCTTAACTCACCCCTCCACTTT
CASSLRLLNSPLHF
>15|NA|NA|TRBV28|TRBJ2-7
TGTGCCAGCAGTTTAGGAGGGGTGGTCTCCTACGAGCAGTACTTC
CASSLGGVVSYEQYF
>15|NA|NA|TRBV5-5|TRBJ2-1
TGTGCCAGCAGCTTGGGTTCGCGGGAATACAATGAGCAGTTCTTC
CASSLGSREYNEQFF
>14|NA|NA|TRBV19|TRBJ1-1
TGTGCCAGTACCCGGATAGGCGGGGACACTGAAGCTTTCTTT
CASTRIGGDTEAFF
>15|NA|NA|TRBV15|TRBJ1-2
TGTGCCACCAGCAGAGATCCGGGAACCCCCTATGGCTACACCTTC
CATSRDPGTPYGYTF
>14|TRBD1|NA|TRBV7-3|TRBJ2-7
TGTGCCAGCAGGCAGGACAGGGGGCCCTACGAGCAGTACTTC
CASRQDRGPYEQYF
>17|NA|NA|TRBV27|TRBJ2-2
TGTGCCAGCAGTTTAAGGGCAGGGGCCCCAAACACCGGGGAGCTGTTTTTT
CASSLRAGAPNTGELFF
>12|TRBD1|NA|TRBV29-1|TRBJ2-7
TGCAGCGCCGGGACAGGGGGCTACGAGCAGTACTTC
CSAGTGGYEQYF
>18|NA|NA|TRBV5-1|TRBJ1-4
TGCGCCAGCAGCTTTAGGACTGCGACCGAGTTTATAGGTGAAAAACTGTTTTTT
CASSFRTATEFIGEKLFF
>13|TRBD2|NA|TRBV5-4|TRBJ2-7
TGTGCCAGCAGCTCGCGGGAGGGCTACGAGCAGTACTTC
CASSSREGYEQYF
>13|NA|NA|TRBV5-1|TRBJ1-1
TGCGCCAGCAGCTTGGAAGGAGCCACTGAAGCTTTCTTT
CASSLEGATEAFF
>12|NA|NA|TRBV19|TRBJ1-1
TGTGCCAGTAGTATCCCCTCATCTATTGCTTTCTTT
CASSIPSSIAFF
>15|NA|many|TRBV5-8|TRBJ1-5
TGTGCCAGCAGCTTGGGGCGGGATAGCAATCAGCCCCAGCATTTT
CASSLGRDSNQPQHF